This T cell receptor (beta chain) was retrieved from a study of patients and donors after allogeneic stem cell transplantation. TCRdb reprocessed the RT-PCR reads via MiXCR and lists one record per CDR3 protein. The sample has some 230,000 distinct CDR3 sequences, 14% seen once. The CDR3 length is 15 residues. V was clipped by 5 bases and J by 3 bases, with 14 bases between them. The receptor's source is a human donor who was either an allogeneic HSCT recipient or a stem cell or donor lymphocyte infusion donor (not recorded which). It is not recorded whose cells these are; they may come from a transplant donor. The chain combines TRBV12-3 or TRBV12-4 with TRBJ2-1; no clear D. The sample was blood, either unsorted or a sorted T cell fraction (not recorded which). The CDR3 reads CASSPLLQIYNEQFF. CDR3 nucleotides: TGTGCCAGCAGTCCCCTCCTCCAGATCTACAATGAGCAGTTCTTC.